The clone carrying this TCR beta chain was found a few times. Its cognate antigen is unknown. A much more abundant neighbour one base away suggests this may be a read error. The TCR cDNA carried a universal primer site and UMIs from 5'RACE template switching. Each CDR3 protein is one row after TCRdb ran MiXCR on the 5' RACE reads. The sample includes about 220,000 distinct CDR3 sequences, more than 3% seen only once; the top ten take less than 3.5%. The data derive from a study of T cells after yellow fever vaccination. Study as a whole: Preparation of fractions with low cell numbers was performed using SMART-Seq v4 Ultra Low Input. General observations from the study: Repertoires obtained by FACS sorting could include abundant clonotypes that entered as contaminants from the bulk population.

Germline V CDR1 and CDR2: SEHNR, FQNEAQ (reference sequence). V was shortened by 8 bases and J by 0 bases, with 2 bases between the two germline ends. The CDR3 totals 12 residues. The sequenced sample was CD4+ T cells sorted from PBMCs, obtained 10 days after the yellow fever booster vaccination. The chain couples TRBV7-9 to TRBJ1-6; the D is unclear. The source is a man younger than 35 who received the YFV17D yellow fever vaccine. As DNA, the CDR3 is TGTGCCAGCGGCTCCTATAATTCACCCCTCCACTTT. Encoded protein: CASGSYNSPLHF.